The 6 T cell receptor beta chains below come from one sample, sequenced in a study of T and B cells in COVID-19 patients. TRB rearrangements were amplified by multiplex PCR with BIOMED2 TRB-A/B primers. TCRdb fed the multiplex PCR reads into MiXCR, producing one record per CDR3 protein. The sample has approximately 16,000 distinct CDR3 sequences, 27% seen once. From blood, about 240-500 ng of genomic DNA served as TRB template. Sequenced sample: blood. Every receptor here comes from a human donor who had recovered from COVID-19.

The V gene is TRBV6-5, the J gene TRBJ2-7, with D unresolved. The V end lost 5 bases, the J end lost 4 bases, and 6 bases lay between the germline ends. The CDR3 covers 11 residues. In germline, CDR1 is MNHEY, CDR2 SVGAGI. The CDR3 region has the DNA TGTGCCAGCAGTCATTCGTACGAGCAGTACTTC. Amino acid sequence: CASSHSYEQYF.

This chain connects TRBV5-4 to TRBJ2-3; D gene ambiguous. CDR3 size: 13 residues. In germline, CDR1 is SGHNT, CDR2 YYREEE (reference sequence). The V end lost 2 bases, the J end lost 2 bases, and 6 bases lay between the germline ends. As DNA, the CDR3 is TGTGCCAGCAGCTTACCCCCCACAGATACGCAGTATTTT. It translates to CASSLPPTDTQYF.

This chain connects TRBV14 to TRBJ1-1; 11 bases are a match to TRBD1. The junction had 4 bases not matched to a gene; V was cut back by 5 bases and J by 2 bases. This CDR3 spans 15 amino acids. The germline V gene has CDR1 SGHDN and CDR2 FVKESK. The CDR3 DNA sequence: TGTGCCAGCAGCTTAGGACAGGGGGCTAACACTGAAGCTTTCTTT. Its protein is CASSLGQGANTEAFF.

This rearrangement joins TRBV5-1 to TRBJ2-7; tentatively, D is TRBD2 (5 bases). Germline values: CDR1 SGHRS, CDR2 YFSETQ. The germline V and J ends were trimmed by 1 base and 4 bases, with 6 bases remaining between them. This CDR3 contains 12 residues. Here the CDR3 DNA reads TGCGCCAGCAGCTTGACGGGGTACGAGCAGTACTTC. It yields the protein CASSLTGYEQYF.

This clonotype appeared a few times. This chain joins TRBV5-5 and TRBJ1-4, with D tentatively TRBD1 (5 bases). Trimming took off 3 bases at V and 7 bases at J, with 16 bases between the two ends. Germline lookup yields CDR1 SGHKS and CDR2 YYEKEE (reference sequence). This CDR3 is 15 amino acids long. The CDR3 DNA reads TGTGCCAGCAGCTCCGGACACCGGGGGACTGAAAAACTGTTTTTT. It specifies CASSSGHRGTEKLFF. Full variable domain (remainder filled in from reference TRBV5-5 and TRBJ1-4): DAGVTQSPTHLIKTRGQQVTLRCSPISGHKSVSWYQQVLGQGPQFIFQYYEKEERGRGNFPDRFSARQFPNYSSELNVNALLLGDSALYLCASSSGHRGTEKLFFGSGTQLSVL.

This clonotype has just a few counts. For the CDR3, the DNA is TGTGCCAGCAGCCTTGAGCGGGGCCTAGCCAAAAACATTCAGTACTTC. Its protein is CASSLERGLAKNIQYF. V gene TRBV12-3 or TRBV12-4 combines with J gene TRBJ2-4; 7 bases are shared with TRBD2. V lost 6 bases to trimming and J lost 0 bases; unmatched junction nucleotides: 8. The CDR3 length is 16 residues.